The rows below give T cell receptor beta chains drawn from one sample of a study of radiotherapy plus CTLA-4 blockade in lung cancer. Sequenced by immunoSEQ multiplex PCR; TCRdb stores in-frame clones only, minus some. The sample lists about 98,000 clones; around 86% were seen once. This specimen was peripheral blood, taken from a patient treated with radiotherapy plus ipilimumab. Every receptor here comes from a human donor with non-small cell lung cancer who had a partial response to radiotherapy plus ipilimumab. The CDR3 runs from the conserved cysteine through the conserved F or W. Each record gives: clone size, J gene, D gene, V gene, CDR3 DNA, CDR3 protein. The D gene is left open where the match is weak. Clone size appears in some rows only: once, few, many, or a class for an expanded clone.

size: -
J: TRBJ2-7
D: -
V: TRBV18
DNA: TGTGCCAGCTCACACCCGTTAAGAGGTGGAGAGCAGTACTTC
CDR3: CASSHPLRGGEQYF

size: -
J: TRBJ2-3
D: -
V: TRBV18
DNA: TGTGCCAGCTCACCGCCATCCAGGGGCATGGGAGATACGCAGTATTTT
CDR3: CASSPPSRGMGDTQYF

size: -
J: TRBJ2-7
D: TRBD2
V: TRBV9
DNA: TGTGCCAGCAGCGTAGGAACTAGCGGGAGTAGGTACGAGCAGTACTTC
CDR3: CASSVGTSGSRYEQYF

size: -
J: TRBJ1-1
D: -
V: TRBV5-1
DNA: TGCGCCAGCAGCCTTACAGGGAACACTGAAGCTTTCTTT
CDR3: CASSLTGNTEAFF

size: -
J: TRBJ2-3
D: TRBD2
V: TRBV6-4
DNA: TGTGCCAGCAGTGACTCAAGGACTAGCGGGCCCACAGATACGCAGTATTTT
CDR3: CASSDSRTSGPTDTQYF

size: -
J: TRBJ2-3
D: TRBD2
V: TRBV5-1
DNA: TGCGCCAGCAGCTTGGGACTAGCGGGAGCAGAGGATACGCAGTATTTT
CDR3: CASSLGLAGAEDTQYF

size: -
J: TRBJ2-5
D: -
V: TRBV6-5
DNA: TGTGCCAGCAGTTACTCGAATAGCGGCAGCCAGACCCAGTACTTC
CDR3: CASSYSNSGSQTQYF

size: -
J: TRBJ2-3
D: -
V: TRBV20-1
DNA: TGCAGTGCTATGAGGGGGACGCAGTATTTT
CDR3: CSAMRGTQYF

size: -
J: TRBJ2-7
D: TRBD1
V: TRBV28
DNA: TGTGCCAGCAGACAGACAGGGTTTTCCTACGAGCAGTACTTC
CDR3: CASRQTGFSYEQYF

size: -
J: TRBJ2-3
D: TRBD1
V: TRBV28
DNA: TGTGCCAGCAGTTTAGGACAGGGGGATCAGTATTTT
CDR3: CASSLGQGDQYF

size: few
J: TRBJ1-2
D: -
V: TRBV4-1
DNA: TGCGCCAGCAGCCAAGACGGGGGGCTGGGCGGCTACACCTTC
CDR3: CASSQDGGLGGYTF

size: -
J: TRBJ1-5
D: -
V: TRBV2
DNA: TGTGCCAGCAGTGTAGAGCAGGGTCCCCCTCAGCCCCAGCATTTT
CDR3: CASSVEQGPPQPQHF

size: -
J: TRBJ1-1
D: -
V: TRBV6-1
DNA: TGTGCCGGGGGAGGGGTGAGCACTGAAGCTTTCTTT
CDR3: CAGGGVSTEAFF

size: -
J: TRBJ2-6
D: TRBD2
V: TRBV5-1
DNA: TGCGCCAGCAGCTTCACATCCCCGGGGGGGGCAGGGATCATCTCTGGGGCCAACGTCCTGACTTTC
CDR3: CASSFTSPGGAGIISGANVLTF

size: -
J: TRBJ2-6
D: -
V: TRBV2
DNA: TGTGCCAGCAGTGATAGGACACACCTAGGGGCCAACGTCCTGACTTTC
CDR3: CASSDRTHLGANVLTF

size: -
J: TRBJ1-1
D: -
V: TRBV28
DNA: TGTGCCAGCAGCGATCAGGGGACCCTGAACACTGAAGCTTTCTTT
CDR3: CASSDQGTLNTEAFF

size: -
J: TRBJ2-1
D: TRBD2
V: TRBV29-1
DNA: TGCAGCGTCAACCCAGGACTAGCGGGAGGGCCCAATGAGCAGTTCTTC
CDR3: CSVNPGLAGGPNEQFF

size: once
J: TRBJ1-2
D: TRBD1
V: TRBV5-5
DNA: TGTGCCAGCAGCTTGGCCGCGGGACAGGTGTTCTATGGCTACACCTTC
CDR3: CASSLAAGQVFYGYTF

size: -
J: TRBJ1-1
D: -
V: TRBV5-1
DNA: TGCGCCAGCAGCGTACAGGGCGTGAACACTGAAGCTTTCTTT
CDR3: CASSVQGVNTEAFF

size: -
J: TRBJ1-1
D: -
V: TRBV19
DNA: TGTGCCAGTAGTATAGGGAGGGCCCGGCTCAGCACTGAAGCTTTCTTT
CDR3: CASSIGRARLSTEAFF

size: -
J: TRBJ1-2
D: -
V: TRBV6-5
DNA: TGTGCCAGCAGAGATACTCAGGGGCATGGCTACACCTTC
CDR3: CASRDTQGHGYTF

size: -
J: TRBJ1-5
D: -
V: TRBV2
DNA: TGTGCCAGCAGTGGGAGCGGGGGTTATAGCAATCAGCCCCAGCATTTT
CDR3: CASSGSGGYSNQPQHF

size: -
J: TRBJ2-7
D: TRBD1
V: TRBV27
DNA: TGTGCCAGCCGCCTCCTCGACAGGGACGAGCAGTACTTC
CDR3: CASRLLDRDEQYF

size: -
J: TRBJ1-2
D: -
V: TRBV7-2
DNA: TGTGCCAGCAGGCCCACAGGAAACTATGGCTACACCTTC
CDR3: CASRPTGNYGYTF